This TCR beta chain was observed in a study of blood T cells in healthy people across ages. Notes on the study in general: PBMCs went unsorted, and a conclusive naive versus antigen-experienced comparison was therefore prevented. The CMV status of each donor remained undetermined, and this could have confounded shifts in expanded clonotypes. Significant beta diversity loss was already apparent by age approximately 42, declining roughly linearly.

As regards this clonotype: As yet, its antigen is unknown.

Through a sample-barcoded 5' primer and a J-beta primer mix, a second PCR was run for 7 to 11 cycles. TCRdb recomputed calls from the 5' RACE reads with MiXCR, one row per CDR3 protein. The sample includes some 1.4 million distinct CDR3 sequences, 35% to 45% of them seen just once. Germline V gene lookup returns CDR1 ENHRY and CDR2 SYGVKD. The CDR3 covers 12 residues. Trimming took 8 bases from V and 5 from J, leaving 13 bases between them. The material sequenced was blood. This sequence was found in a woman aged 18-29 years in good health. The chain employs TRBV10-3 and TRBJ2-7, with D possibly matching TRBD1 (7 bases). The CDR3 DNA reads TGTGCCATCGCAGGGGGGACGAACGAGCAGTACTTC. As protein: CAIAGGTNEQYF.